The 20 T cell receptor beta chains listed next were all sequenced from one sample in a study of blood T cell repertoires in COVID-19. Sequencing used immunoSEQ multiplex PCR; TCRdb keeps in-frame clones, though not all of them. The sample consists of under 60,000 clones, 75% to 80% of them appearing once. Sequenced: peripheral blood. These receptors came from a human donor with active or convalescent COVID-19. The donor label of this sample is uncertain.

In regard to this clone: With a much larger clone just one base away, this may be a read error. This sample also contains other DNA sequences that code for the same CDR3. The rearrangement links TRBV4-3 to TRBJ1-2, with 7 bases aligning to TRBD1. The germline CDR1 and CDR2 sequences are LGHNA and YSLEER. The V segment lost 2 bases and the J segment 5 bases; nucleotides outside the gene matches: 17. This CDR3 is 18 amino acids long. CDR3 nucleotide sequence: TGCGCCAGCAGCCAACTCCTCCGAGGAGGGGGCGCCATTTATGGCTACACCTTC. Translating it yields CASSQLLRGGGAIYGYTF.

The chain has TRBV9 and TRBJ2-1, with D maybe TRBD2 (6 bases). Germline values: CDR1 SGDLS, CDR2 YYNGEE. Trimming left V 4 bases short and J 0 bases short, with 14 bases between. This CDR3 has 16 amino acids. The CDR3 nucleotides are TGTGCCAGCAGCCGCCGGGACTTATACTCCTACAATGAGCAGTTCTTC. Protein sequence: CASSRRDLYSYNEQFF. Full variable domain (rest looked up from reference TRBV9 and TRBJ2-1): DSGVTQTPKHLITATGQRVTLRCSPRSGDLSVYWYQQSLDQGLQFLIQYYNGEERAKGNILERFSAQQFPDLHSELNLSSLELGDSALYFCASSRRDLYSYNEQFFGPGTRLTVL.

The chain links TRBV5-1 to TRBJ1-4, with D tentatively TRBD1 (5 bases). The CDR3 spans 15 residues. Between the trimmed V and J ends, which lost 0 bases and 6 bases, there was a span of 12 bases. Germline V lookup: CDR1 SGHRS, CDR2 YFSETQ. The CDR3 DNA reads TGCGCCAGCAGCTTGGTTGGGGGAGGGGATGAAAAACTGTTTTTT. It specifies CASSLVGGGDEKLFF.

The CDR3: CATSEVTGGLQETQYF. CDR3 DNA sequence: TGTGCCACCAGTGAAGTGACAGGTGGCCTTCAAGAGACCCAGTACTTC. V gene TRBV24-1 combines with J gene TRBJ2-5, with D possibly being TRBD1 (6 bases). The V and J ends lost 4 bases and 2 bases respectively, with 16 bases between them. CDR1 is KGHDR and CDR2 is SFDVKD in the germline V gene. The CDR3 is 16 amino acids.

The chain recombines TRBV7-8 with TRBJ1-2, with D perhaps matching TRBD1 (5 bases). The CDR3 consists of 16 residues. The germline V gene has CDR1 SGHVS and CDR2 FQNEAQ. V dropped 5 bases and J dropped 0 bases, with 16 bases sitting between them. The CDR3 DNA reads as TGTGCCAGCAGCCGGGTCGGGGCGGGAGCTAACTATGGCTACACCTTC. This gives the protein CASSRVGAGANYGYTF.

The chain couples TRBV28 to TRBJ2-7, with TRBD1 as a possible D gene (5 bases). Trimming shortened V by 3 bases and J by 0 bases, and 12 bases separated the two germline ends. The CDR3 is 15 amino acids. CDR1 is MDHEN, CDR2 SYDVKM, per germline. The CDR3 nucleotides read TGTGCCAGCAGTTTTCATCAGGGTCGCTCCTACGAGCAGTACTTC. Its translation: CASSFHQGRSYEQYF. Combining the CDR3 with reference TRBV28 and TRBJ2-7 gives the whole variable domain DVKVTQSSRYLVKRTGEKVFLECVQDMDHENMFWYRQDPGLGLRLIYFSYDVKMKEKGDIPEGYSVSREKKERFSLILESASTNQTSMYLCASSFHQGRSYEQYFGPGTRLTVT.

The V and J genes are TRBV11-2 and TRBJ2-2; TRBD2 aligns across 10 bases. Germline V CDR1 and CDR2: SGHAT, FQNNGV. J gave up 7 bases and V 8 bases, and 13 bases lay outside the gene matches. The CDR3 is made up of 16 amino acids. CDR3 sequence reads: CASSLAGAASGGELFF. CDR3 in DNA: TGTGCCAGCTCGCTAGCGGGGGCGGCCTCCGGCGGGGAGCTGTTTTTT.

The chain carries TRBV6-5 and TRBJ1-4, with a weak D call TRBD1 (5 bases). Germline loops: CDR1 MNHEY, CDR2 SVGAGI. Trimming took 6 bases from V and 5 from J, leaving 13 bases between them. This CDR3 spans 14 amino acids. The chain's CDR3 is CASRGGVQNEKLFF. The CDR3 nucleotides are TGTGCCAGCAGGGGGGGGGTACAAAATGAAAAACTGTTTTTT.

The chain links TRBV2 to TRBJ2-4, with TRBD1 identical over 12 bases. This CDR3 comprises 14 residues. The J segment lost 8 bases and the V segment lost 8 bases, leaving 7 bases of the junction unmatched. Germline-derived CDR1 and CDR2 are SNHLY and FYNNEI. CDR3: CASGGQGASDIQYF. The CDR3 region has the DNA TGTGCCAGCGGGGGACAGGGGGCATCGGACATTCAGTACTTC.

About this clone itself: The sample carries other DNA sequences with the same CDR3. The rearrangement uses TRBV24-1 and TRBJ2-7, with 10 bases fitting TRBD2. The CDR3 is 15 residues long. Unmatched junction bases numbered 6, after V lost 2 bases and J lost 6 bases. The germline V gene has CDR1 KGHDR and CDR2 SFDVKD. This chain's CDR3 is CATSDSSGRTTEQYF. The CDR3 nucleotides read TGTGCCACCAGTGATTCTAGCGGGAGAACGACCGAGCAGTACTTC.

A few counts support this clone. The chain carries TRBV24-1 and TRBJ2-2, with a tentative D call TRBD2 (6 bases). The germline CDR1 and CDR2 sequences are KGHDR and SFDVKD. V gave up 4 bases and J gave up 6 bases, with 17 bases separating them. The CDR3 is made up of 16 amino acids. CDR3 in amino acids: CATSDPGSGGAGELFF. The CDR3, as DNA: TGTGCCACCAGTGACCCGGGTAGCGGAGGGGCCGGGGAGCTGTTTTTT.

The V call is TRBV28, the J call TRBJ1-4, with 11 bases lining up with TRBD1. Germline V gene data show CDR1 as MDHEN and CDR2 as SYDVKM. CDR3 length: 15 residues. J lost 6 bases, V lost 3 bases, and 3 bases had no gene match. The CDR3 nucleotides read TGTGCCAGCAGTTTCCCGGGACAGGGGGATGAAAAACTGTTTTTT. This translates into CASSFPGQGDEKLFF. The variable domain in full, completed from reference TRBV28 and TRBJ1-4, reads DVKVTQSSRYLVKRTGEKVFLECVQDMDHENMFWYRQDPGLGLRLIYFSYDVKMKEKGDIPEGYSVSREKKERFSLILESASTNQTSMYLCASSFPGQGDEKLFFGSGTQLSVL.

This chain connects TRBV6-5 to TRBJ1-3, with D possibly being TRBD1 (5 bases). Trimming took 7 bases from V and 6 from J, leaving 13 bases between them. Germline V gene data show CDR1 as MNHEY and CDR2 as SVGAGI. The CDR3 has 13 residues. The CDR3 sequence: CASTTSGVNTIYF. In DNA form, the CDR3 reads TGTGCCAGCACCACGTCGGGGGTAAACACCATATATTTT.

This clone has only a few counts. The CDR3 is CASSPNGYEQYF. CDR3 bases: TGTGCCAGCAGTCCGAACGGCTACGAGCAGTACTTC. The chain recombines TRBV14 with TRBJ2-7; D gene unclear. The V end was cut by 6 bases, the J end by 3 bases, with 9 bases between. Germline V CDR1 and CDR2: SGHDN, FVKESK. This CDR3 is 12 amino acids long. Full variable domain (remainder filled in from reference TRBV14 and TRBJ2-7): EAGVTQFPSHSVIEKGQTVTLRCDPISGHDNLYWYRRVMGKEIKFLLHFVKESKQDESGMPNNRFLAERTGGTYSTLKVQPAELEDSGVYFCASSPNGYEQYFGPGTRLTVT.

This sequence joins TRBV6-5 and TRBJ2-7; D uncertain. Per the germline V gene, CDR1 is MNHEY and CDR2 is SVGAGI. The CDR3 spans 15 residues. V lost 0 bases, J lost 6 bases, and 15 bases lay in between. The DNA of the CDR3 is TGTGCCAGCAGTTACTCAGCCGGGTCCCGGCGCGAGCAGTACTTC. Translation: CASSYSAGSRREQYF.

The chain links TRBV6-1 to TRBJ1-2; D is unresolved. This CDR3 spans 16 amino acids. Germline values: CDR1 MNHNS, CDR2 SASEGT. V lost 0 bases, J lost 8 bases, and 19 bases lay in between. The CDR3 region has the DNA TGTGCCAGCAGTGAAGCGCATTCGCCAGGCAAAGGAGGCTACACCTTC. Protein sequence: CASSEAHSPGKGGYTF.

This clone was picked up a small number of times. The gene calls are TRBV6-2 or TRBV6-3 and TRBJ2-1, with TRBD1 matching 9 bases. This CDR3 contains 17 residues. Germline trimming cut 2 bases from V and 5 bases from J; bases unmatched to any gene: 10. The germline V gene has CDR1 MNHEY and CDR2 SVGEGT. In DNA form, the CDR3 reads TGTGCCAGCAGTTACGATTGGGGACAGGGTGGCAACAATGAGCAGTTCTTC. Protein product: CASSYDWGQGGNNEQFF.

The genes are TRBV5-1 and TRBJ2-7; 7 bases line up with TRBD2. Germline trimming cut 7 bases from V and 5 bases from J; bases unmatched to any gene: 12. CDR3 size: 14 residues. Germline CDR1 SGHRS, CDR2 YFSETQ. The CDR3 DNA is TGCGCCAGCTCGGATGGCGGGAGCCCCCACGAGCAGTACTTC. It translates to CASSDGGSPHEQYF.

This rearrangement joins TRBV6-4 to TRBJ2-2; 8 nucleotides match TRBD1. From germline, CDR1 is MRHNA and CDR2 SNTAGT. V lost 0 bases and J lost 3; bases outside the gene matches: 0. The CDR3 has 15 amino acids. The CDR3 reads CASSDSTGDTGELFF. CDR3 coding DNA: TGTGCCAGCAGTGACTCGACAGGGGACACCGGGGAGCTGTTTTTT.

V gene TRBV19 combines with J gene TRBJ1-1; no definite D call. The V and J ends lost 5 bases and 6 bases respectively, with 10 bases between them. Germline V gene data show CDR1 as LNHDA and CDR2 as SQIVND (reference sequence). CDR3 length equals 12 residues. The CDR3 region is CASSLRRAEAFF. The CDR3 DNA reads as TGTGCCAGTAGTTTAAGGCGGGCTGAAGCTTTCTTT.